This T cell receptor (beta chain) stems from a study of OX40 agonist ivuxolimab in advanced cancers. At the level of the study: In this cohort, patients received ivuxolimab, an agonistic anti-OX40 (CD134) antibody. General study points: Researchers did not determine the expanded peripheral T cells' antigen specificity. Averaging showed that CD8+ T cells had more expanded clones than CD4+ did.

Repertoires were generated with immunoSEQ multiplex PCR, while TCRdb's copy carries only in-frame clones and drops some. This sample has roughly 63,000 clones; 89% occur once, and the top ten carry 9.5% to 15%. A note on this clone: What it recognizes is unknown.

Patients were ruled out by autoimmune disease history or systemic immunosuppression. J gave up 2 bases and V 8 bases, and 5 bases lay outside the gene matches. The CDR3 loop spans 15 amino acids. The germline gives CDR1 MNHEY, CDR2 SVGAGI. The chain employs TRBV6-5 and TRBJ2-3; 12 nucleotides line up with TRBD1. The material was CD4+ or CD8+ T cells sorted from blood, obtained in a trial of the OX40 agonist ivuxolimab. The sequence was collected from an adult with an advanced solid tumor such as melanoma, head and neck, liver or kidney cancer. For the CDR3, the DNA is TGTGCCAGCGGACGGGGACAGGGGGCCACAGATACGCAGTATTTT. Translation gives CASGRGQGATDTQYF.